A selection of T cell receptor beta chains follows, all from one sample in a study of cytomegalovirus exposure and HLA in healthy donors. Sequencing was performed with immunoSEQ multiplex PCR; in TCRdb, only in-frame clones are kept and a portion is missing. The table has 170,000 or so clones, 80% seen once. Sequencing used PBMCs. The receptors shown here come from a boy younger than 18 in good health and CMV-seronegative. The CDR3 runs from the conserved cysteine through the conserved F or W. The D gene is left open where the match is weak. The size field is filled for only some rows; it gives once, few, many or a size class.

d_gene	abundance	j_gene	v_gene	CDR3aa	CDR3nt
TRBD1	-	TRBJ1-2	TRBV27	CASSWTGVDNYGYTF	TGTGCCAGCAGTTGGACAGGGGTGGACAACTATGGCTACACCTTC
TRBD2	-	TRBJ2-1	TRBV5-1	CASSTGTSGGAEQFF	TGCGCCAGCAGCACAGGGACTAGCGGGGGGGCTGAGCAGTTCTTC
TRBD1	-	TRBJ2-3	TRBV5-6	CASSRPRTGDPDTQYF	TGTGCCAGCAGCAGACCGAGGACAGGGGATCCAGATACGCAGTATTTT
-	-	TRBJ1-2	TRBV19	CASRTPGQLANYGYTF	TGTGCCAGTAGGACCCCCGGACAGTTAGCTAACTATGGCTACACCTTC
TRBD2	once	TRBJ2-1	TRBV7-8	CASSYRTSGGGRRNNEQFF	TGTGCCAGCAGCTATAGGACTAGCGGGGGGGGTAGGAGGAACAATGAGCAGTTCTTC
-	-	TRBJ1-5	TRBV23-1	CATKVWGLGQPQHF	TGCGCCACCAAAGTTTGGGGGCTTGGTCAGCCCCAGCATTTT
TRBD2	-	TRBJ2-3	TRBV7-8	CASSSRLGGDTDTQYF	TGTGCCAGCAGCTCGCGACTGGGGGGGGACACAGATACGCAGTATTTT
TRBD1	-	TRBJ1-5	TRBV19	CASSPRDRQYNQPQHF	TGTGCCAGTAGTCCTCGGGACAGGCAATACAATCAGCCCCAGCATTTT
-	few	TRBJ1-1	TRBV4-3	CASSRLQGDTEAFF	TGCGCCAGCAGCCGATTACAGGGAGACACTGAAGCTTTCTTT
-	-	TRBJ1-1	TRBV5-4	CASSPLTGNTEAFF	TGTGCCAGCAGCCCGCTGACGGGAAACACTGAAGCTTTCTTT
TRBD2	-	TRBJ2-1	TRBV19	CASSFGLAVKGVTYNEQFF	TGTGCCAGTAGTTTCGGACTAGCGGTGAAGGGAGTCACCTACAATGAGCAGTTCTTC
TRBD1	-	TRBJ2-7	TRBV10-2	CASSELGQGIYEQYF	TGCGCCAGCAGTGAGCTTGGACAGGGAATATACGAGCAGTACTTC
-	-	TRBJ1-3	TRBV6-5	CASSPTVSGNTIYF	TGTGCCAGCAGCCCGACAGTCTCTGGAAACACCATATATTTT
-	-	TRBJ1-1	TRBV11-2	CASSSWGGLNTEAFF	TGTGCCAGCAGCTCCTGGGGGGGGTTGAACACTGAAGCTTTCTTT
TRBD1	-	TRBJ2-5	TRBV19	CASSTGGAEETQYF	TGTGCCAGTAGTACAGGGGGCGCGGAGGAGACCCAGTACTTC
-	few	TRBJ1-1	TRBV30	CAWSVRQKNTEAFF	TGTGCCTGGAGTGTACGACAAAAGAACACTGAAGCTTTCTTT
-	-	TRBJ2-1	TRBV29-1	CSAEGVYEQFF	TGCAGCGCCGAAGGGGTTTATGAGCAGTTCTTC
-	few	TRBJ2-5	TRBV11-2	CASSWEPQETQYF	TGTGCCAGCAGCTGGGAGCCGCAAGAGACCCAGTACTTC
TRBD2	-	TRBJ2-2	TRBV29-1	CSVVREGMLTINGELFF	TGCAGCGTTGTCCGGGAGGGGATGCTAACCATCAACGGGGAGCTGTTTTTT
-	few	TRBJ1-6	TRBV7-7	CASPRDSPLHF	TGTGCTAGCCCCAGGGATTCACCCCTCCACTTT
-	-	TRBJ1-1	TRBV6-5	CASSRGIRGEAFF	TGTGCCAGCAGTCGGGGGATAAGGGGTGAAGCTTTCTTT
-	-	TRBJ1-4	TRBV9	CASSVAGSKGGKLFF	TGTGCCAGCAGCGTAGCTGGGAGTAAGGGAGGAAAACTGTTTTTT
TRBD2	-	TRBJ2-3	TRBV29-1	CSAESERGDTQYF	TGCAGCGCTGAAAGCGAGCGGGGAGATACGCAGTATTTT
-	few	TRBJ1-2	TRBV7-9	CSSSTATGGVDYGYTF	TGTTCCAGCAGCACAGCGACTGGGGGGGTAGACTATGGCTACACCTTC
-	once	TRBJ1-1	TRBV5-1	CASSWGQGRTEAFF	TGCGCCAGCAGTTGGGGGCAGGGACGCACTGAAGCTTTCTTT
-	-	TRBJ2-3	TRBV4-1	CASSQRGMADTQYF	TGCGCCAGCAGCCAACGCGGGATGGCAGATACGCAGTATTTT
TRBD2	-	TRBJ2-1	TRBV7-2	CASSLVGLAGEVLDEQFF	TGTGCCAGCAGCTTAGTAGGTCTAGCGGGAGAGGTCTTGGATGAGCAGTTCTTC
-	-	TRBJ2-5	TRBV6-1	CASGGLYKYQETQYF	TGTGCCAGCGGTGGACTCTATAAGTACCAAGAGACCCAGTACTTC
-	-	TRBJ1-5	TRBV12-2	CASRFGQCNQPQHF	TGTGCAAGTCGCTTCGGACAATGCAATCAGCCCCAGCATTTT
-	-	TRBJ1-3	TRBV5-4	CASSLLGSSGNTIYF	TGTGCCAGCAGCTTGTTAGGGAGCTCTGGAAACACCATATATTTT
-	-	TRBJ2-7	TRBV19	CASSPRGPNEQYF	TGTGCCAGTAGTCCCCGTGGCCCGAACGAGCAGTACTTC
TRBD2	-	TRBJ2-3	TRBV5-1	CASSSSGGRVNTQYF	TGCGCCAGCAGCTCTAGCGGGGGGCGCGTGAATACGCAGTATTTT
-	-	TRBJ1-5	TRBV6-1	CASNLGGNQPQHF	TGTGCCAGCAACTTAGGGGGTAATCAGCCCCAGCATTTT
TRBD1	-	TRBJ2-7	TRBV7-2	CASSLTGGYEQYF	TGTGCCAGCAGCTTGACAGGGGGCTACGAGCAGTACTTC
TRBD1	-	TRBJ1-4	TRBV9	CASSPRDREEKLFF	TGTGCCAGCAGCCCTAGGGACAGGGAAGAAAAACTGTTTTTT
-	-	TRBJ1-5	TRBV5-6	CASSISTQPQHF	TGTGCCAGCAGCATATCTACTCAGCCCCAGCATTTT
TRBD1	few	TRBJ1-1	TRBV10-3	CAISESGTGGQAFF	TGTGCCATCAGTGAGTCTGGGACAGGGGGCCAAGCTTTCTTT
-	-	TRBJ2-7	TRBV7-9	CASSPGGRSSYEQYF	TGTGCCAGCAGCCCCGGGGGGCGGAGCTCCTACGAGCAGTACTTC
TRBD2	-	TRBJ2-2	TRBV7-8	CASSFLLSGTSDSGELFF	TGTGCCAGCAGCTTCCTGCTTTCCGGGACTAGCGACTCCGGGGAGCTGTTTTTT
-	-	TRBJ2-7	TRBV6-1	CASSEVLLYNREISYEQYF	TGTGCCAGCAGTGAAGTGTTGCTATATAACAGGGAAATCTCCTACGAGCAGTACTTC
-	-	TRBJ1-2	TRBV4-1	CASAGGLGYTF	TGCGCCAGCGCCGGGGGGCTCGGCTACACCTTC
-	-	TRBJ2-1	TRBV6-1	CASSPGLSYNEQFF	TGTGCCAGCAGCCCGGGACTGTCCTACAATGAGCAGTTCTTC
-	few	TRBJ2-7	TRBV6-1	CASSVPRGSYEQYF	TGTGCCAGCAGTGTACCTAGGGGCTCCTACGAGCAGTACTTC
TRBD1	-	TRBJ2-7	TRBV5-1	CASSLDRGRAEQYF	TGCGCCAGCAGCCTTGACAGGGGGCGGGCCGAGCAGTACTTC
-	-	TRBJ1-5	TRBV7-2	CASTPGGDSNQPQHF	TGTGCCAGCACTCCCGGCGGCGATAGCAATCAGCCCCAGCATTTT
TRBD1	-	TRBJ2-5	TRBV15	CATSRRTGSEETQYF	TGTGCCACCAGCAGGAGGACAGGGTCGGAGGAGACCCAGTACTTC
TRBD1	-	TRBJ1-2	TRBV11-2	CASSPLGGGTGPANYGYTF	TGTGCCAGCAGCCCCCTAGGGGGTGGGACAGGGCCAGCTAACTATGGCTACACCTTC
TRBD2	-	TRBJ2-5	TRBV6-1	CASSEMTGGQETQYF	TGTGCCAGCAGTGAAATGACGGGGGGGCAAGAGACCCAGTACTTC
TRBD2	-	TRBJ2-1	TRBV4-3	CASSAREVSYNEQFF	TGCGCCAGCAGCGCGCGGGAGGTCTCCTACAATGAGCAGTTCTTC